This T cell receptor (beta chain) was captured in a study of glioma-infiltrating T cells after dendritic cell vaccination (dated by TCRdb to the mid-2010s). For the study in its entirety: A cohort of roughly 15 glioblastoma patients from Phase I and II dendritic cell vaccination trials was included, of whom 9 were newly diagnosed and 6 had recurrent disease. Autologous tumor lysate-pulsed dendritic cell vaccination was administered to the patients between about 2003 and 2013. The vaccine was prepared from monocyte-derived dendritic cells that were cultured for roughly seven days with IL-4 and GM-CSF and then pulsed overnight with autologous tumor lysate. Each patient was given three intradermal dendritic cell vaccine injections, spaced two weeks apart, in the arm below the axilla. In glioblastoma patients vaccinated with dendritic cells, deep sequencing of TCR beta CDR3 regions served to measure tumor-infiltrating lymphocyte content and to compare repertoires between tumor and blood. TCR sequencing metrics, including TIL content and tumor-blood repertoire overlap, were correlated with survival after dendritic cell vaccination. The paper's findings and limits, for the study overall: No direct relationship between TCR clonality and survival was found, suggesting that a diverse polyclonal response may matter. After dendritic cell vaccination, a higher estimated pretreatment TIL content predicted longer time to progression and longer overall survival. The TCR overlap response model with three groups was called speculative and said to need prospective validation. The cohort was small and heterogeneous, few patients had complete blood and tumor sets, and even fewer had initial-recurrent tumor pairs.

A remark on this clone: Its cognate antigen has yet to be identified. No much larger clone exists at a distance of one base, and base qualities are not known.

CDR1 SGHRS and CDR2 YFSETQ are derived from the germline V gene. The CDR3 measures 16 amino acids from cysteine to phenylalanine. Only the CDR3 region is kept as DNA, spanning 48 bases read in frame from base 1. A distance of 16 bases separates the germline ends of V and J, which lose 5 bases and 0 bases respectively. Patients were selected on the basis of adequate residual fresh-frozen tumor tissue and more than two years of available survival data. Molecular status otherwise varied across the glioblastoma patients, but none of them carried an isocitrate dehydrogenase mutation. PBMC were collected before vaccination, two weeks after the third vaccination, and at tumor progression if progression occurred. Genomic DNA was extracted with the Qiagen DNeasy Blood extraction Kit. Using the immunoSEQ assay, TCRB CDR3 regions were amplified from approximately 1.9 micrograms of genomic DNA, or from all available DNA when less than that was on hand. For multiplex PCR, 60 forward primers for TCR V beta segments and 13 reverse primers for J beta segments were used. Synthetic control templates were spiked into each sample at limiting dilution to estimate reads per starting template. Sequencing produced 87 bp reads on the Illumina HiSeq System. The published analysis was carried out like this. PCR and sequencing errors were removed by merging closely related sequences with a nearest neighbor algorithm. TCR overlap was measured as the percentage of unique tumor TCR beta sequences also present in the same patient's peripheral blood. The table was pulled from immuneACCESS by TCRdb, which kept in-frame rearrangements only. Such tables lose some clones; where checked, under half of the loss comes from unresolved V genes, and the rest has no known cause. The V and J calls and the clone size are those of that table, but D and trimming were determined from the DNA. A total of under 100,000 clones appear in this sample, about 84% of them only once. The ten largest make up less than 3% of the sample.

The receptor was derived from a human donor with glioblastoma. The rearranged segments are TRBV5-1 and TRBJ2-3, with no reliable assignment of the D segment. The sequences come from blood, collected before dendritic cell vaccination. The nucleotide sequence is TGCGCCAGCAGTCCCAGGCCCGGCAGTAGCACAGATACGCAGTATTTT. It specifies CASSPRPGSSTDTQYF.